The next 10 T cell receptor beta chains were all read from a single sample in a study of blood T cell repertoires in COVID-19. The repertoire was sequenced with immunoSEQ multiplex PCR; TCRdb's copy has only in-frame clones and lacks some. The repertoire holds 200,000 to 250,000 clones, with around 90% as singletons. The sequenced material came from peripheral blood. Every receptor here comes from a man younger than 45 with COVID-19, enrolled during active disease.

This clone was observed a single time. In DNA form, the CDR3 reads TGTGCCAGCAGTTTCGGACAGGGGGTCGATGGCTACACCTTC. It codes for CASSFGQGVDGYTF. V gene TRBV2 combines with J gene TRBJ1-2, with TRBD1 matching over 10 bases. The junction had 6 bases not matched to a gene; V was cut back by 5 bases and J by 6 bases. CDR1 and CDR2 (germline): SNHLY, FYNNEI. The CDR3 length is 14 residues. Looking up the rest from reference TRBV2 and TRBJ1-2 gives the full variable domain: EPEVTQTPSHQVTQMGQEVILRCVPISNHLYFYWYRQILGQKVEFLVSFYNNEISEKSEIFDDQFSVERPDGSNFTLKIRSTKLEDSAMYFCASSFGQGVDGYTFGSGTRLTVV.

CDR3 coding DNA: TGTGCCAGTAGTACAGCGGGGGGGCAGCAGTTCTTC. Its protein is CASSTAGGQQFF. The chain couples TRBV19 to TRBJ2-1; 10 nucleotides match TRBD2. The CDR3 spans 12 residues. Trimming took 4 bases from V and 11 from J; bases not matched to a gene: 2. In germline, CDR1 is LNHDA, CDR2 SQIVND (reference sequence).

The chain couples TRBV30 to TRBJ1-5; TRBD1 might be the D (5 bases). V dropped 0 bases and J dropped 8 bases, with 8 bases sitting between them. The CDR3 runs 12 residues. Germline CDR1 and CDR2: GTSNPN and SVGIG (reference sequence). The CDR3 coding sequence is TGTGCCTGGAGTGTGGCAGGGAAGCCCCAGCATTTT. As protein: CAWSVAGKPQHF.

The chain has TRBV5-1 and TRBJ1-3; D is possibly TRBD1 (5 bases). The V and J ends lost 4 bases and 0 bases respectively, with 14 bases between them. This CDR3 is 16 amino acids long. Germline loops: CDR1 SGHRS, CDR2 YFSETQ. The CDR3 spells CASSTGREHSGNTIYF. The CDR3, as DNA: TGCGCCAGCAGCACGGGACGGGAGCACTCTGGAAACACCATATATTTT.

CDR3 amino acids: CASSLLIGTGYNSPLHF. Written as DNA, the CDR3 is TGTGCCAGCAGTTTGTTAATCGGGACTGGATATAATTCACCCCTCCACTTT. This chain connects TRBV28 to TRBJ1-6; weak D call: TRBD1 (5 bases). The V gene lost 3 bases and the J gene lost 4 bases, with 16 bases spanning the gap. CDR3 size: 17 residues. Germline V gives CDR1 MDHEN, CDR2 SYDVKM.

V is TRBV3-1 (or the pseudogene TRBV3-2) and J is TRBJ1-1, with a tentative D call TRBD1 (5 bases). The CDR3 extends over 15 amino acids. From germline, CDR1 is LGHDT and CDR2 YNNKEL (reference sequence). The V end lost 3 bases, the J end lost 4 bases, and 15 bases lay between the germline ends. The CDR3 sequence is CASSQTDRQGTEAFF. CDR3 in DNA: TGTGCCAGCAGCCAGACGGACCGGCAGGGCACTGAAGCTTTCTTT.

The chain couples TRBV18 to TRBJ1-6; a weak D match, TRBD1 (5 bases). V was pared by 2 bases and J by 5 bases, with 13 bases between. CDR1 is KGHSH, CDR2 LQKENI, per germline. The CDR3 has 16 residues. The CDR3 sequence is CASSPYIGGDNSPLHF. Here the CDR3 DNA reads TGTGCCAGCTCACCATACATCGGGGGGGATAATTCACCCCTCCACTTT.

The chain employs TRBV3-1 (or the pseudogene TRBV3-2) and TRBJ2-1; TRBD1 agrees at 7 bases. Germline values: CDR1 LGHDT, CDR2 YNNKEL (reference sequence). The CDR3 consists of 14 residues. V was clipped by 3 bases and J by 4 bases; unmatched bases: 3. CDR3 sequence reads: CASSHGQVYNEQFF. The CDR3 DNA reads TGTGCCAGCAGCCACGGACAGGTTTACAATGAGCAGTTCTTC.

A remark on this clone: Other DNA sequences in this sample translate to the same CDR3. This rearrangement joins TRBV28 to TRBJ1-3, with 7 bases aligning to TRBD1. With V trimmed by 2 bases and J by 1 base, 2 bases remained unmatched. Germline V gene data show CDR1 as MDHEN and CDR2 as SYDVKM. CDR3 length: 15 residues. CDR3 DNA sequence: TGTGCCAGCAGTTTAGGACAGGTATCTGGAAACACCATATATTTT. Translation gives CASSLGQVSGNTIYF.

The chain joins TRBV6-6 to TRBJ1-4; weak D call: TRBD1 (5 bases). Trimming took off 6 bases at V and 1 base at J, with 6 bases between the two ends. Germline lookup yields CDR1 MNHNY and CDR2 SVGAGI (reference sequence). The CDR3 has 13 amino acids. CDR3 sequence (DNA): TGTGCCAGCAGAAGGGGAACTAATGAAAAACTGTTTTTT. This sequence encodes CASRRGTNEKLFF.